These 13 T cell receptor beta chains were sequenced from one sample in a study of cytotoxic CD8 clonotypes in ibrutinib-treated CLL. Some clones are missing from TCRdb's copy, which holds only in-frame ones; the method was immunoSEQ multiplex PCR. The table has approximately 15,000 clones, over 60% seen once; the top ten hold over 9.5%. The specimen was PBMCs, collected before ibrutinib treatment. These receptors originate from a human donor with chronic lymphocytic leukemia.

By share of the sample, this clone is medium-sized (0.01 to 0.1%). The chain's CDR3 is CASSFPPGTPSGANVLTF. The CDR3 coding sequence is TGTGCCAGCAGCTTCCCTCCTGGGACACCGTCTGGGGCCAACGTCCTGACTTTC. This chain links TRBV5-4 with TRBJ2-6, with a tentative D call TRBD1 (6 bases). Trimming pared 2 bases from V and 1 base from J, leaving 16 bases between. CDR3 length: 18 amino acids. Germline-derived CDR1 and CDR2 are SGHNT and YYREEE (reference sequence).

This clone was seen a few times. CDR3 DNA sequence: TGTGCCAGCAGACCATTAGCGGGAACCTACAATGAGCAGTTCTTC. Protein sequence: CASRPLAGTYNEQFF. V is TRBV6-5 and J is TRBJ2-1, with 8 bases matching TRBD2. The V gene's germline CDR1 is MNHEY and CDR2 SVGAGI. The CDR3 length is 15 residues. The V gene end was trimmed by 6 bases and the J gene end by 2 bases; junction bases not matched to a gene: 6.

The CDR3 DNA reads TGTGCCACCAGCAGCCTCAGTATTTATCAGCCCCAGCATTTT. Translating it yields CATSSLSIYQPQHF. This rearrangement joins TRBV15 to TRBJ1-5; D not certain. CDR1 LNHNV and CDR2 YYDKDF come from the germline V gene (reference sequence). V lost 3 bases, J lost 5 bases, and 11 bases lay in between. This CDR3 region has 14 residues.

The chain carries TRBV19 and TRBJ1-1; no clear D. Germline V gene sequence: CDR1 LNHDA, CDR2 SQIVND (reference sequence). V was pared by 3 bases and J by 7 bases, with 9 bases between. The CDR3 consists of 12 residues. The CDR3 DNA reads TGTGCCAGTAGTATCGGGTTAGGTGAAGCTTTCTTT. Protein sequence: CASSIGLGEAFF.

The V call is TRBV7-2, the J call TRBJ1-2, with a tentative D call TRBD1 (6 bases). The CDR3 loop spans 12 amino acids. Trimming shortened V by 5 bases and J by 13 bases, and 17 bases separated the two germline ends. Per germline, CDR1 SGHTA and CDR2 FQGNSA. CDR3 residues: CASSPDQGLLTF. Here the CDR3 DNA reads TGTGCCAGCAGCCCTGACCAGGGGTTACTCACCTTC.

This chain uses TRBV11-3 with TRBJ2-3, with a possible D match to TRBD1 (6 bases). V dropped 4 bases and J dropped 6 bases, with 11 bases sitting between them. This CDR3 region has 13 residues. The germline CDR1 and CDR2 sequences are SGHNT and YENEEA. CDR3 sequence reads: CASSSGDRDTQYF. CDR3 in DNA: TGTGCCAGCAGCTCAGGGGATAGGGATACGCAGTATTTT.

V gene TRBV19 combines with J gene TRBJ2-7; TRBD1 might be the D (5 bases). Trimming stripped 3 bases from V and 1 base from J, with 10 bases between. CDR1 and CDR2 from the germline V gene are LNHDA and SQIVND (reference sequence). This CDR3 region has 14 residues. The CDR3 coding sequence is TGTGCCAGTAGTATCTACAGGAGATCCTACGAGCAGTACTTC. Translating gives CASSIYRRSYEQYF.

This rearrangement joins TRBV29-1 to TRBJ1-1; D may be TRBD1 (5 bases). Trimming shortened V by 1 base and J by 4 bases, and 16 bases separated the two germline ends. The CDR3 loop spans 15 amino acids. Germline V gene lookup returns CDR1 SQVTM and CDR2 ANQGSEA. CDR3 coding DNA: TGCAGCGTTGAAGGGGGCAGGGTCGAGGCCACTGAAGCTTTCTTT. It translates to CSVEGGRVEATEAFF.

Relative to its sample, this clone is medium-sized. V gene TRBV5-4 combines with J gene TRBJ2-5, with 9 bases fitting TRBD1. This CDR3 contains 14 residues. CDR1 and CDR2 from the germline V gene are SGHNT and YYREEE (reference sequence). J lost 5 bases, V lost 4 bases, and 6 bases had no gene match. CDR3: CASSHRGRQETQYF. The CDR3 nucleotides read TGTGCCAGCAGCCACAGGGGGCGCCAGGAGACCCAGTACTTC.

The V gene is TRBV2, the J gene TRBJ2-2; a weak D match, TRBD1 (5 bases). CDR1 is SNHLY, CDR2 FYNNEI, per germline. This CDR3 is 16 amino acids long. Trimming stripped 0 bases from V and 3 bases from J, with 11 bases between. The CDR3 protein is CASSEAGRVYTGELFF. The CDR3 region has the DNA TGTGCCAGCAGTGAAGCGGGCAGGGTGTACACCGGGGAGCTGTTTTTT.

Comments on this clone: Germline is not matched at one junction end, which may reflect a read error. The chain uses TRBV6-5 and TRBJ2-4, with 8 bases aligning to TRBD2. The CDR3 contains 15 residues. Germline CDR1 and CDR2: MNHEY and SVGAGI. The CDR3 loop reads CASSYGRDPKSIQYF. The CDR3 nucleotides are TGTGCCAGCAGCTACGGGAGGGACCCAAAAAGCATTCAGTACTTC.

The V gene is TRBV11-3, the J gene TRBJ2-1; D unclear. Per germline, CDR1 SGHNT and CDR2 YENEEA. V was shortened by 1 base and J by 10 bases, with 14 bases between the two germline ends. The CDR3 is made up of 14 amino acids. The CDR3, as DNA: TGTGCCAGCAGCTTAGGCCCCCTACTTGAGGAGCAGTTCTTC. The encoded protein is CASSLGPLLEEQFF.

In its sample, this clone is medium-sized (0.01 to 0.1%). The V gene is TRBV18, the J gene TRBJ2-2, with 9 bases fitting TRBD2. The ends lost 3 bases at V and 3 bases at J; junction bases unmatched: 5. CDR3 size: 16 residues. Per the germline V gene, CDR1 is KGHSH and CDR2 is LQKENI. The DNA of the CDR3 is TGTGCCAGCTCACCTAGGACTAGCGCTCACACCGGGGAGCTGTTTTTT. It encodes CASSPRTSAHTGELFF.